The present entry profiles one T cell receptor (beta chain) with its context. Its matching antigen is unknown. The data were obtained in a study of T cells in Graves' hyperthyroidism and ophthalmopathy. General observations from the study: Ophthalmopathy was predicted by the model a median of about 6.5 months ahead of onset.

Ophthalmopathy patients had moderate-to-severe active disease, CAS ≥3, NOSPECS ≥4, and disease duration under 3 months. A roughly 9.7 ml volume of fresh peripheral blood provided the PBMCs. V trimming: 1 base; J trimming: 0 bases; junction bases outside the gene matches: 7. This CDR3 contains 19 residues. The germline CDR1 and CDR2 sequences are LNHNV and YYDKDF (reference sequence). Amplification targeted TCR beta CDR3 regions from RNA transcripts. With the HTBI primer set, the TCR CDR3 went through a first round of RT-PCR. Each CDR3 protein is one row after TCRdb ran MiXCR on the multiplex PCR reads. The sample shows more than 350,000 distinct CDR3 sequences, 15% of them seen only once.

Sequenced material: blood. The sequence derives from a woman in her sixties or seventies with Graves' ophthalmopathy. The chain joins TRBV15 to TRBJ2-6; 9 positions agree with TRBD1. The CDR3 bases are TGTGCCACCAGCAGAGTAGGGGGGGACAGGGTCTCTGGGGCCAACGTCCTGACTTTC. Protein product: CATSRVGGDRVSGANVLTF.